This T cell receptor (beta chain) was sequenced during a study of technical replicates of blood from a few donors. The protocol was immunoSEQ multiplex PCR, while the TCRdb copy is restricted to in-frame clones and leaves out a portion. Here the sample spans 62,000 or so clones, around 87% being singletons. Trimming shortened V by 0 bases and J by 1 base, and 3 bases separated the two germline ends. This CDR3 contains 13 residues. Germline V gives CDR1 MNHEY, CDR2 SVGAGI. The chain combines TRBV6-5 with TRBJ1-1; D ambiguous. Sequences were obtained from PBMCs. This clonotype was obtained from a human donor in good health. Some clones in this sample may be carry-over from other donors' samples. The CDR3 protein is CASSYSQNTEAFF. As DNA, the CDR3 is TGTGCCAGCAGTTACTCTCAGAACACTGAAGCTTTCTTT.